This T cell receptor (beta chain) was sequenced in a study of long-term antiretroviral therapy in people with HIV. Every specimen held between roughly 0.95-10 million cryopreserved PBMC. These were thawed and washed before DNA extraction. The run of the v3.0 immunoSEQ assay was at survey level. Data came from immunoSEQ multiplex PCR; TCRdb stores just in-frame clones and leaves some out. Here the sample spans 25,000 or so clones, around 78% being singletons. This clone was seen more than once but under ten times. Its target is unknown. Study results and caveats: Diversity went up after ART and still fell short of transplant donor controls. Blood sampling spanned 2004 to 2017, possibly under older ART regimens.

Germline loops: CDR1 MDHEN, CDR2 SYDVKM. Trimming cost V 8 bases and J 1 base, with 8 bases left between them. The CDR3 is 13 amino acids. The sample was unsorted PBMCs, taken 1.5 years before starting antiretroviral therapy. This receptor was identified in a man younger than 35 with HIV. The rearrangement links TRBV28 to TRBJ2-2, with unresolved D. As DNA, the CDR3 is TGTGCCAGCCTTTTCCGGAACACCGGGGAGCTGTTTTTT. It translates to CASLFRNTGELFF.